Each of the 18 T cell receptor beta chains below was sequenced from the same sample in a study of blood T cell repertoires in COVID-19. Sequencing used immunoSEQ multiplex PCR; TCRdb keeps in-frame clones, though not all of them. The sample includes roughly 250,000 clones, around 90% of them seen just once. Sequenced material: peripheral blood. These receptor sequences come from a man younger than 45 with COVID-19, enrolled during active disease.

This chain connects TRBV7-3 to TRBJ2-2; possible D gene TRBD1, 8 bases. Trimming stripped 2 bases from V and 6 bases from J, with 13 bases between. Germline CDR1 is SGHTA and CDR2 is FQGTGA. The length of the CDR3 is 15 residues. CDR3 in DNA: TGTGCCAGCAGCTTAGACAGGGGAGGGTCCGGGGAGCTGTTTTTT. Protein product: CASSLDRGGSGELFF.

V is TRBV6-5 and J is TRBJ1-5, with TRBD1 matching 8 bases. CDR1 and CDR2 (germline): MNHEY, SVGAGI. J lost 6 bases, V lost 7 bases, and 5 bases had no gene match. This CDR3 comprises 13 residues. CDR3 DNA: TGTGCCAGCACGACAGGGGATGGTCAGCCCCAGCATTTT. Its translation is CASTTGDGQPQHF.

The CDR3 region has the DNA TGTGCCAGTACTAGAGCCCGTAGCACAGATACGCAGTATTTT. This gives the protein CASTRARSTDTQYF. The rearrangement links TRBV19 to TRBJ2-3, with D unclear. This CDR3 has 14 amino acids. V lost 7 bases, J lost 0 bases, and 11 bases lay in between. Germline V gives CDR1 LNHDA, CDR2 SQIVND (reference sequence). The full variable domain, rest sourced from reference TRBV19 and TRBJ2-3, is DGGITQSPKYLFRKEGQNVTLSCEQNLNHDAMYWYRQDPGQGLRLIYYSQIVNDFQKGDIAEGYSVSREKKESFPLTVTSAQKNPTAFYLCASTRARSTDTQYFGPGTRLTVL.

The chain couples TRBV19 to TRBJ1-6; no clear D. Trimming shortened V by 1 base and J by 7 bases, and 11 bases separated the two germline ends. In germline, CDR1 is LNHDA, CDR2 SQIVND (reference sequence). There are 15 residues in the CDR3. The CDR3 sequence is CASSIARVANSPLHF. The CDR3 region has the DNA TGTGCCAGTAGTATAGCGAGGGTCGCCAATTCACCCCTCCACTTT.

The rearrangement joins TRBV7-7 to TRBJ2-2, with TRBD1 identical over 8 bases. The CDR3 has 15 amino acids. Germline lookup yields CDR1 SSHAT and CDR2 FNYEAQ (reference sequence). With 2 bases clipped from V and 4 bases from J, the junction kept 3 bases outside the gene matches. The CDR3: CASSLQGAGTGELFF. The CDR3 nucleotides read TGTGCCAGCAGCTTACAGGGGGCTGGCACCGGGGAGCTGTTTTTT.

The gene calls are TRBV4-1 and TRBJ2-3; no clear D. V was trimmed by 0 bases and J by 0 bases, leaving 4 bases between them. The CDR3 length is 14 residues. The V gene's germline CDR1 is MGHRA and CDR2 YSYEKL. The CDR3 sequence is CASSQDRSTDTQYF. The CDR3 DNA follows: TGCGCCAGCAGCCAAGATCGTAGCACAGATACGCAGTATTTT.

The genes are TRBV25-1 and TRBJ2-5, with a tentative D call TRBD1 (6 bases). V was shortened by 4 bases and J by 1 base, with 10 bases between the two germline ends. CDR3 length equals 14 residues. The germline CDR1 and CDR2 sequences are MGHDK and SYGVNS. CDR3 sequence reads: CASSVRGGQETQYF. CDR3 DNA: TGTGCCAGCAGTGTCAGAGGGGGCCAAGAGACCCAGTACTTC.

The rearrangement uses TRBV5-6 and TRBJ1-2, with D unclear. Germline values: CDR1 SGHDT, CDR2 YYEEEE. V lost 3 bases and J 8 bases, leaving 17 bases between the germline ends. This CDR3 has 14 amino acids. CDR3 sequence reads: CASSYSVAEVGYTF. As DNA, the CDR3 is TGTGCCAGCAGCTACAGCGTGGCGGAGGTGGGCTACACCTTC.

In its sample, this clone was seen once. The chain joins TRBV19 to TRBJ2-3; D may be TRBD2 (6 bases). From germline, CDR1 is LNHDA and CDR2 SQIVND (reference sequence). This CDR3 comprises 15 residues. Trimming removed 6 bases from V and 1 base from J, with 14 bases in between. CDR3 DNA sequence: TGTGCCAGTAGCCCAAGGAGGGTCCGCACAGATACGCAGTATTTT. It translates to CASSPRRVRTDTQYF.

V and J are TRBV25-1 and TRBJ1-2, with TRBD1 as a possible D gene (5 bases). Deletions cut 2 bases from V and 7 bases from J, with 11 bases between. CDR1 and CDR2 from the germline V gene are MGHDK and SYGVNS. The CDR3 contains 13 residues. The CDR3: CASSEAGGGGYTF. The CDR3 DNA reads TGTGCCAGCAGTGAAGCCGGGGGGGGTGGCTACACCTTC.

CDR3 in DNA: TGTGCCAGCAGCCCTCAACAGGGGAATGGCTACACCTTC. Its protein is CASSPQQGNGYTF. This rearrangement joins TRBV11-1 to TRBJ1-2, with 7 bases identical to TRBD1. This CDR3 is built from 13 residues. With 5 bases clipped from V and 6 bases from J, the junction kept 6 bases outside the gene matches. Germline-derived CDR1 and CDR2 are SGHAT and FQDESV (reference sequence).

This CDR3 reads CASSEYDRGGTGELFF. CDR3 in DNA: TGTGCCAGCAGTGAATACGACAGGGGGGGCACCGGGGAGCTGTTTTTT. J is TRBJ2-2 and V is TRBV25-1, with TRBD1 matching over 9 bases. The trim removed 0 bases at V and 4 bases at J, leaving 3 bases unmatched. This CDR3 region has 16 residues. Germline CDR1 MGHDK, CDR2 SYGVNS. The whole variable domain, remainder taken from reference TRBV25-1 and TRBJ2-2, is EADIYQTPRYLVIGTGKKITLECSQTMGHDKMYWYQQDPGMELHLIHYSYGVNSTEKGDLSSESTVSRIRTEHFPLTLESARPSHTSQYLCASSEYDRGGTGELFFGEGSRLTVL.

This chain joins TRBV6-6 and TRBJ2-7, with D uncertain. Germline V gene lookup returns CDR1 MNHNY and CDR2 SVGAGI (reference sequence). The V gene lost 4 bases and the J gene lost 6 bases, with 10 bases spanning the gap. The CDR3 has 12 residues. CDR3 sequence: CASSLRPSEQYF. CDR3 sequence (DNA): TGTGCCAGCAGTTTGCGGCCGAGCGAGCAGTACTTC.

The chain links TRBV10-3 to TRBJ1-4, with no clear D. This CDR3 has 16 amino acids. Germline V CDR1 and CDR2: ENHRY, SYGVKD. V lost 5 bases to trimming and J lost 0 bases, with 13 bases between them. The CDR3 DNA sequence: TGTGCCATCAGTTACTCAGGACTCGCAACTAATGAAAAACTGTTTTTT. Translation: CAISYSGLATNEKLFF.

The V and J genes are TRBV7-2 and TRBJ2-1; 9 nucleotides line up with TRBD2. V lost 5 bases and J lost 4; bases outside the gene matches: 6. CDR1 and CDR2 from the germline V gene are SGHTA and FQGNSA. This CDR3 comprises 15 residues. The CDR3 nucleotides read TGTGCCAGCAGCCTGGCTAGCGGGGTTTACAATGAGCAGTTCTTC. Protein sequence: CASSLASGVYNEQFF. The full variable domain, its missing parts supplied by reference TRBV7-2 and TRBJ2-1, is GAGVSQSPSNKVTEKGKDVELRCDPISGHTALYWYRQSLGQGLEFLIYFQGNSAPDKSGLPSDRFSAERTGGSVSTLTIQRTQQEDSAVYLCASSLASGVYNEQFFGPGTRLTVL.

The V and J genes are TRBV6-5 and TRBJ1-1, with D possibly being TRBD1 (6 bases). The CDR3 is 13 residues long. V lost 7 bases and J 5 bases, leaving 14 bases between the germline ends. CDR1 is MNHEY, CDR2 SVGAGI, per germline. The CDR3 region is CASTPTQGTEAFF. The CDR3 DNA reads TGTGCCAGCACCCCGACCCAGGGGACTGAAGCTTTCTTT.

J is TRBJ2-2 and V is TRBV9; D is possibly TRBD1 (6 bases). Per germline, CDR1 SGDLS and CDR2 YYNGEE. The germline V and J ends were trimmed by 0 bases and 4 bases, with 13 bases remaining between them. The CDR3 is 16 amino acids. The CDR3 loop is CASSVGGQPLTGELFF. The CDR3 DNA reads TGTGCCAGCAGCGTAGGGGGGCAGCCGCTCACCGGGGAGCTGTTTTTT.

The V and J genes are TRBV6-5 and TRBJ2-7, with TRBD2 matching over 8 bases. From germline, CDR1 is MNHEY and CDR2 SVGAGI. The CDR3 covers 16 residues. V shed 1 base and J 0 bases; nucleotides not matched to a gene: 5. The CDR3 sequence: CASSYLRGTSSYEQYF. CDR3 DNA sequence: TGTGCCAGCAGTTACTTGCGGGGGACTAGCTCCTACGAGCAGTACTTC.